This TCR beta chain was captured in a study of blood T cell repertoires in COVID-19. The V end was cut by 4 bases, the J end by 6 bases, with 14 bases between. CDR1 is MNHEY and CDR2 is SVGAGI in the germline V gene. The length of the CDR3 is 14 residues. In the original analysis: For nucleated cells, counts were estimated from reference gene primer amplification. Sequencing used immunoSEQ multiplex PCR; TCRdb keeps in-frame clones, though not all of them. V and J calls plus clone size are reproduced from that table; the DNA served to infer D and trimming. The profile shows 300,000 to 450,000 clones, 81% of them singletons.

This chain uses TRBV6-5 with TRBJ2-3, with TRBD2 as a possible D gene (6 bases). The source material was peripheral blood. The receptor was derived from a human donor with acute or convalescent COVID-19. The donor label of this sample is uncertain. This CDR3 reads CASSLNTRGDTQYF. The CDR3 bases are TGTGCCAGCAGTTTAAACACCCGGGGGGATACGCAGTATTTT.